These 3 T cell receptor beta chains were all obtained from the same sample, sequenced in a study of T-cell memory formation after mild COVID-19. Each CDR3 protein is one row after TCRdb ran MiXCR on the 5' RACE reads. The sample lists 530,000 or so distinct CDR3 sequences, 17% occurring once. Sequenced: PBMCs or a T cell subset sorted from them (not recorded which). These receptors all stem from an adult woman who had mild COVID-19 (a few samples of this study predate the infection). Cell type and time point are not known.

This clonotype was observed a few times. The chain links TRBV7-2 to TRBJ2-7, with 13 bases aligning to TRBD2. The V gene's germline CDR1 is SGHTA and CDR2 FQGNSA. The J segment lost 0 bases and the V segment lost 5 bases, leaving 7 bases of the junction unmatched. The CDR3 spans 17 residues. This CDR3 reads CASSNSGTSGISYEQYF. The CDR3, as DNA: TGTGCCAGCAGCAATAGTGGGACTAGCGGGATCTCCTACGAGCAGTACTTC.

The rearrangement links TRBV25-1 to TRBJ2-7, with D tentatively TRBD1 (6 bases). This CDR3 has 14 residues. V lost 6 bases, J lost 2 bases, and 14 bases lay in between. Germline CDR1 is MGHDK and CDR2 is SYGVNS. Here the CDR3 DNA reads TGTGCCAGCAGAAAAAACAGGGTCCCCTACGAGCAGTACTTC. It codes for CASRKNRVPYEQYF.

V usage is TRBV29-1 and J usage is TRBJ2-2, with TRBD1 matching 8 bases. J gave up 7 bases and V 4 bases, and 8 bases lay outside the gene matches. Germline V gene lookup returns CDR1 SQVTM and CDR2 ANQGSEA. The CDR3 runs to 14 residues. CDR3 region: CSVGDRGISGELFF. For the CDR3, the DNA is TGCAGCGTTGGTGACAGGGGTATCAGCGGGGAGCTGTTTTTT.